The 18 T cell receptor beta chains below come from one sample, sequenced in a study of control samples from healthy donors and cancer patients. Only in-frame clones appear in the TCRdb table, and some are missing; sequencing was by immunoSEQ multiplex PCR. The top ten clones hold 13% of a sample with about 140,000 clones, roughly 94% of them seen once. Sequencing was done on a sample of blood. The receptors were sampled from a man aged 35-49 years in good health.

The chain carries TRBV5-4 and TRBJ2-3; TRBD2 matches at 14 bases. Germline assignment: CDR1 SGHNT and CDR2 YYREEE (reference sequence). The V and J ends lost 5 bases and 6 bases, in that order; junction bases with no gene match: 8. The CDR3 is 16 amino acids. CDR3 loop: CASREGLAGGGDTQYF. In nucleotides, the CDR3 is TGTGCCAGCAGGGAAGGACTAGCGGGAGGAGGGGATACGCAGTATTTT.

Regarding this clone: At one end, the junction sequence differs from germline, possibly due to a read error. The gene calls are TRBV7-7 and TRBJ2-1, with TRBD1 matching over 11 bases. Germline lookup yields CDR1 SSHAT and CDR2 FNYEAQ (reference sequence). This CDR3 has 15 residues. This CDR3 is CASSLGQGVGNEQFF. CDR3 nucleotides: TGTGCTAGCAGCTTGGGACAGGGGGTTGGCAATGAGCAGTTCTTC.

CDR3 in DNA: TGTGCCAGCAGTGACCACGGGACCTTTAACGACGGGGAGCTGTTTTTT. It is translated as CASSDHGTFNDGELFF. V is TRBV25-1 and J is TRBJ2-2; possibly TRBD1 or TRBD2 for D (5 bases each). The CDR3 sequence is 16 residues long. Trimming took 3 bases from V and 7 from J, leaving 18 bases between them. Germline CDR1 is MGHDK and CDR2 is SYGVNS.

The chain recombines TRBV9 with TRBJ1-5, with D unresolved. The germline gives CDR1 SGDLS, CDR2 YYNGEE. The CDR3 runs 14 residues. V was clipped by 0 bases and J by 7 bases, with 11 bases between them. CDR3 sequence reads: CASSVGSGLQPQHF. The CDR3 bases are TGTGCCAGCAGCGTAGGGTCAGGCCTCCAGCCCCAGCATTTT.

The chain is built from TRBV6-6 and TRBJ1-5, with D possibly being TRBD1 (6 bases). This CDR3 has 14 amino acids. V was trimmed by 7 bases and J by 0 bases, leaving 10 bases between them. The germline CDR1 and CDR2 sequences are MNHNY and SVGAGI (reference sequence). The CDR3 nucleotides read TGTGCCAGCACCGGACAGCTTAGCAATCAGCCCCAGCATTTT. Translated, it gives CASTGQLSNQPQHF.

The V call is TRBV28, the J call TRBJ1-1, with TRBD1 as a possible D gene (5 bases). The CDR3 runs to 14 residues. Per the germline V gene, CDR1 is MDHEN and CDR2 is SYDVKM. V gave up 11 bases and J gave up 1 base, with 17 bases separating them. In nucleotides, the CDR3 is TGTGCCGGACAAGGTGCGGGTCAGAACACTGAAGCTTTCTTT. Its translation: CAGQGAGQNTEAFF.

The chain joins TRBV4-1 to TRBJ2-2, with TRBD1 matching 7 bases. The CDR3 covers 15 residues. V was pared by 2 bases and J by 3 bases, with 3 bases of the junction left unmatched. The germline CDR1 and CDR2 sequences are MGHRA and YSYEKL. The CDR3 nucleotides are TGCGCCAGCAGCCAACCGGGACAGTACACCGGGGAGCTGTTTTTT. Amino acid sequence: CASSQPGQYTGELFF.

This chain connects TRBV27 to TRBJ1-1, with D maybe TRBD1 (6 bases). Germline CDR1 is MNHEY and CDR2 is SMNVEV (reference sequence). V shed 4 bases and J shed 0 bases, with 12 bases lying between them. The length of the CDR3 is 15 residues. The CDR3, as DNA: TGTGCCAGCAGTTCAAACAGGGTTTTGAACACTGAAGCTTTCTTT. Translated, it gives CASSSNRVLNTEAFF.

This clone was seen only a few times. The chain recombines TRBV12-3 or TRBV12-4 with TRBJ1-1; the D is unclear. There are 12 residues in the CDR3. The V end was cut by 5 bases, the J end by 1 base, with 5 bases between. The DNA of the CDR3 is TGTGCCAGCAGTCCAGGGAACACTGAAGCTTTCTTT. Translating it yields CASSPGNTEAFF.

This clone came up once. V and J are TRBV2 and TRBJ1-4; D possibly corresponds to TRBD1 (5 bases). Germline V gene lookup returns CDR1 SNHLY and CDR2 FYNNEI. Trimming took off 6 bases at V and 14 bases at J, with 16 bases between the two ends. The CDR3 has 12 residues. Here the CDR3 DNA reads TGTGCCAGCAGGGCTTTTGGGACTCGGCTGTTTTTT. Its protein product is CASRAFGTRLFF.

V usage is TRBV5-8 and J usage is TRBJ2-1; no firm D call. CDR1 and CDR2 from the germline V gene are SGHTS and YDEGEE. Trimming left V 4 bases short and J 2 bases short, with 7 bases between. The CDR3 covers 13 residues. Written as DNA, the CDR3 is TGTGCCAGCAGCCCAAACACCTACAATGAGCAGTTCTTC. It is translated as CASSPNTYNEQFF.

This clone is a singleton in its sample. The chain uses TRBV7-9 and TRBJ1-5; unclear D gene. Trimming removed 5 bases from V and 2 bases from J, with 7 bases in between. Germline V CDR1 and CDR2: SEHNR, FQNEAQ (reference sequence). The CDR3 contains 13 residues. The CDR3 loop reads CASSQTGNQPQHF. The CDR3 region has the DNA TGTGCCAGCAGCCAAACGGGCAATCAGCCCCAGCATTTT. Variable domain in full (rest from reference TRBV7-9 and TRBJ1-5): DTGVSQNPRHKITKRGQNVTFRCDPISEHNRLYWYRQTLGQGPEFLTYFQNEAQLEKSRLLSDRFSAERPKGSFSTLEIQRTEQGDSAMYLCASSQTGNQPQHFGDGTRLSIL.

The J gene is TRBJ2-2, the V gene TRBV10-3; perhaps TRBD1 as D (5 bases). The CDR3 sequence is 15 residues long. With 0 bases removed from V and 6 bases from J, the gap between germline ends came to 11 bases. CDR1 and CDR2 (germline): ENHRY, SYGVKD. CDR3 residues: CAISESSRAPGELFF. In nucleotides, the CDR3 is TGTGCCATCAGTGAGTCATCCAGGGCTCCCGGGGAGCTGTTTTTT.

The J gene is TRBJ2-7, the V gene TRBV5-1, with 9 bases lining up with TRBD1. V shed 0 bases and J 2 bases; nucleotides not matched to a gene: 12. This CDR3 has 18 amino acids. Per germline, CDR1 SGHRS and CDR2 YFSETQ. CDR3 sequence reads: CASSLVGTGRLQAYEQYF. The CDR3 DNA is TGCGCCAGCAGCTTGGTGGGGACAGGGAGACTTCAGGCCTACGAGCAGTACTTC.

V and J are TRBV24-1 and TRBJ2-1, with 16 bases identical to TRBD2. In germline, CDR1 is KGHDR, CDR2 SFDVKD. The J segment lost 8 bases and the V segment lost 7 bases, leaving 4 bases of the junction unmatched. The CDR3 is 15 residues long. CDR3 in amino acids: CATRTGTSGRDEQFF. The CDR3 DNA follows: TGTGCCACCAGGACCGGGACTAGCGGGAGGGATGAGCAGTTCTTC.

The genes are TRBV6-2 or TRBV6-3 and TRBJ1-5, with a weak D call TRBD1 (5 bases). Trimming stripped 4 bases from V and 5 bases from J, with 18 bases between. The CDR3 runs to 16 residues. CDR1 is MNHEY and CDR2 is SVGEGT in the germline V gene. CDR3 DNA sequence: TGTGCCAGCAGTTGGTACACACCAGGGTTGCATCAGCCCCAGCATTTT. As protein: CASSWYTPGLHQPQHF.

CDR3 in amino acids: CASSGHNTEAFF. The CDR3 nucleotides read TGTGCCAGCAGCGGGCACAACACTGAAGCTTTCTTT. The V and J genes are TRBV11-3 and TRBJ1-1; D uncertain. Trimming shortened V by 5 bases and J by 2 bases, and 6 bases separated the two germline ends. There are 12 residues in the CDR3. The germline CDR1 and CDR2 sequences are SGHNT and YENEEA.

The J gene is TRBJ1-5, the V gene TRBV5-6; 9 nucleotides match TRBD1. Germline loops: CDR1 SGHDT, CDR2 YYEEEE. Trimming removed 4 bases from V and 3 bases from J; junction bases left unmatched: 8. The CDR3 contains 16 residues. The CDR3 reads CASSPAGQGNNQPQHF. CDR3 DNA sequence: TGTGCCAGCAGCCCGGCGGGACAGGGTAACAATCAGCCCCAGCATTTT.